This TCR beta chain was captured in a study of early T cells in non-severe SARS-CoV-2 infection. This clonotype has ten or more counts. Its matching antigen is unknown. Findings and caveats of the study: Comparison of clonotypes with VDJdb favored anti-spike CD8 responses while missing private and CD4 specificities.

TCRdb fed the 5' RACE reads into MiXCR, producing one record per CDR3 protein. This sample has fewer than 45,000 distinct CDR3 sequences, with about 5.6% found just once. V lost 3 bases, J lost 2 bases, and 5 bases lay in between. CDR3 size: 13 residues. Germline V gene sequence: CDR1 WSHSY, CDR2 SAAADI. This chain links TRBV10-2 with TRBJ1-5; D gene ambiguous. The sequenced material came from whole blood. The TCR sequence derives from an adult who was a healthcare worker with PCR-confirmed SARS-CoV-2 infection or an uninfected control (not recorded which). The CDR3 loop is CASSENGNQPQHF. CDR3 sequence (DNA): TGCGCCAGCAGTGAAAACGGCAATCAGCCCCAGCATTTT.